The clone carrying this T cell receptor (beta chain) was found once. This record comes from a study of CD8 T cells in Susac syndrome. When the RNA was reverse transcribed, random hexamers were used with an input of roughly 0.45 to 1 ug. The TCR beta CDR3 was amplified by immunoSEQ multiplex PCR across 54 Vbeta, 13 Jbeta. In TCRdb, the immunoSEQ multiplex PCR reads were re-called with MiXCR into one record per CDR3 protein. The sample includes around 190,000 distinct CDR3 sequences, 95% of them seen just once. In blood CD8+ and CD4+ T cells, TCR beta underwent sequencing. Healthy donors served as the controls. They were matched for age and sex. TEMRA cells were FACS-enriched, and CD8+ and CD4+ T cells were isolated negatively. The material sequenced was CD4+ T cells from PBMCs. This receptor was taken from a human donor in good health.

CDR3 bases: TGTGCCAGCTCACCACCGGATGAAAAACTGTTTTTT. It codes for CASSPPDEKLFF. The V call is TRBV18, the J call TRBJ1-4, with D hard to call. V gave up 0 bases and J gave up 6 bases, with 2 bases separating them. This CDR3 spans 12 amino acids. Looked up from germline, CDR1 is KGHSH and CDR2 is LQKENI.